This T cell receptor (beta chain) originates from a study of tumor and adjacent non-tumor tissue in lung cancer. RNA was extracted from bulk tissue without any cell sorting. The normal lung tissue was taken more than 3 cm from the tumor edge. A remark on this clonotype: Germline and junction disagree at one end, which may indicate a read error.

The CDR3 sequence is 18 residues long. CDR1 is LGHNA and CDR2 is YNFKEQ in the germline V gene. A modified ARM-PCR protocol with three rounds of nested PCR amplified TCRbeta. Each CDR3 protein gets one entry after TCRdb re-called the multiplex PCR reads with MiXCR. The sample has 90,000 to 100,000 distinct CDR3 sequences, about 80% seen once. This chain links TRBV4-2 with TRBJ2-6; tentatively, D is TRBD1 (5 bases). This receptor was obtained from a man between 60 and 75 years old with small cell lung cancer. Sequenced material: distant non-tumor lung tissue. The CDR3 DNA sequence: TGTGCCAGCAGCCAAGATAGGCACGGAGACTCTGGGGCCAACGTCCTGTCTTTC. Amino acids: CASSQDRHGDSGANVLSF.